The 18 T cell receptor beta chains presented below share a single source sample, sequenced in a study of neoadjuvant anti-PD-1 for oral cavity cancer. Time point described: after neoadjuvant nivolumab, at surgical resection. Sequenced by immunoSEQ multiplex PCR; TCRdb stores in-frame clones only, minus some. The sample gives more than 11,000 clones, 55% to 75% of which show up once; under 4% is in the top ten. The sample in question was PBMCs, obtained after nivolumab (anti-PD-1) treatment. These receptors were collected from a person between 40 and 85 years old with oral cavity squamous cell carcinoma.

Written as DNA, the CDR3 is TGTGCCAGCAGGGACACGTTCCGGGGGGTATATTTT. The encoded protein is CASRDTFRGVYF. The J gene is TRBJ1-3, the V gene TRBV6-5; possibly TRBD1 for D (5 bases). The CDR3 has 12 residues. V lost 6 bases and J 14 bases, leaving 17 bases between the germline ends. CDR1 and CDR2 (germline): MNHEY, SVGAGI.

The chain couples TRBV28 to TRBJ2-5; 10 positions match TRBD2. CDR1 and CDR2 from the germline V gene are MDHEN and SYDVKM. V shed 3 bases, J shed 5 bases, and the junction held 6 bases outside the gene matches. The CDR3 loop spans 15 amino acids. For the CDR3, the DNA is TGTGCCAGCAGTTTGAGGACTAGCGGTTTTGAGACCCAGTACTTC. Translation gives CASSLRTSGFETQYF.

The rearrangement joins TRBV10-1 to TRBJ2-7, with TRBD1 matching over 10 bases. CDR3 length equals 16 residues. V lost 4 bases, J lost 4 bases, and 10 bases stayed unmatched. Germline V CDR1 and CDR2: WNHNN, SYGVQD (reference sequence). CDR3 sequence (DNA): TGCGCCAGCAGTGCCGGGACAGGGGTGTTGGGATACGAGCAGTACTTC. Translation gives CASSAGTGVLGYEQYF.

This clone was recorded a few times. CDR3 in amino acids: CASSLAGQAYEQYF. The CDR3 region has the DNA TGCGCCAGCAGCTTGGCCGGACAGGCTTACGAGCAGTACTTC. This rearrangement joins TRBV5-1 to TRBJ2-7, with 7 bases fitting TRBD1. The CDR3 spans 14 residues. J lost 4 bases, V lost 0 bases, and 4 bases had no gene match. The germline gives CDR1 SGHRS, CDR2 YFSETQ.

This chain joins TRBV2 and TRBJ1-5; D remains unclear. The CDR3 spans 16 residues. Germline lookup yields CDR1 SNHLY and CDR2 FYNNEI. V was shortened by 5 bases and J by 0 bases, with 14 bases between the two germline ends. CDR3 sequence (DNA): TGTGCCAGCAGTATAAGGACGGCTAATAGCAATCAGCCCCAGCATTTT. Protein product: CASSIRTANSNQPQHF.

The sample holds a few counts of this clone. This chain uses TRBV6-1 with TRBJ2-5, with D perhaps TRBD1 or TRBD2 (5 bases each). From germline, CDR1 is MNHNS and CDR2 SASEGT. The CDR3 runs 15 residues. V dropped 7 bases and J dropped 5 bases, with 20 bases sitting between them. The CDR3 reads CASNPTGLRGETQYF. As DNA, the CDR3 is TGTGCCAGCAACCCTACCGGGCTGAGGGGTGAGACCCAGTACTTC.

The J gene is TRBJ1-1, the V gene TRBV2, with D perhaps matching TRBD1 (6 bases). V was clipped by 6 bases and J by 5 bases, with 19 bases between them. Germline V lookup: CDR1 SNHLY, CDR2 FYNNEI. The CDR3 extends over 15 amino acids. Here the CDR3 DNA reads TGTGCCAGCAGAATAAACAGGGTTCCTGGGACTGAAGCTTTCTTT. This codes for CASRINRVPGTEAFF.

In nucleotides, the CDR3 is TGCGCCAGCAGCCCCCGACTAGCGGGAGCCACCGGGGAGCTGTTTTTT. It codes for CASSPRLAGATGELFF. The chain carries TRBV5-1 and TRBJ2-2, with TRBD2 matching 12 bases. This CDR3 spans 16 amino acids. Trimming removed 4 bases from V and 4 bases from J; junction bases left unmatched: 5. Germline V CDR1 and CDR2: SGHRS, YFSETQ.

The CDR3: CASNPIGNYEQFF. In nucleotides, the CDR3 is TGTGCCAGCAACCCGATAGGGAATTATGAGCAGTTCTTC. This chain joins TRBV27 and TRBJ2-1; D unresolved. Trimming removed 7 bases from V and 8 bases from J, with 15 bases in between. The germline V gene has CDR1 MNHEY and CDR2 SMNVEV (reference sequence). The CDR3 spans 13 residues.

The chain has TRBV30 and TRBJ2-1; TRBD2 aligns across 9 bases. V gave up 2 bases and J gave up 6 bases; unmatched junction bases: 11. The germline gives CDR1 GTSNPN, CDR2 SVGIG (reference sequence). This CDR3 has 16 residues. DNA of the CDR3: TGTGCCTGGAGTCCGCCCTCGCGGGAGGGGGTCAATGAGCAGTTCTTC. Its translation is CAWSPPSREGVNEQFF.

CDR3 amino acids: CASSLGDRLAGLSYEQYF. DNA of the CDR3: TGTGCCAGCAGCTTAGGGGACCGACTAGCGGGCCTGTCCTACGAGCAGTACTTC. J is TRBJ2-7 and V is TRBV7-2; 10 bases agree with TRBD2. From germline, CDR1 is SGHTA and CDR2 FQGNSA. This CDR3 is built from 18 residues. V lost 1 base and J lost 1; bases outside the gene matches: 10. Looking up the rest from reference TRBV7-2 and TRBJ2-7 gives the full variable domain: GAGVSQSPSNKVTEKGKDVELRCDPISGHTALYWYRQSLGQGLEFLIYFQGNSAPDKSGLPSDRFSAERTGGSVSTLTIQRTQQEDSAVYLCASSLGDRLAGLSYEQYFGPGTRLTVT.

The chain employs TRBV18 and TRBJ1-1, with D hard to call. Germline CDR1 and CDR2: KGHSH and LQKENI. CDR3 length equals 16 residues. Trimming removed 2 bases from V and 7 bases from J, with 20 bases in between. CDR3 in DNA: TGTGCCAGCTCACCATTCACACCGGGGTTAGGCAGTGAAGCTTTCTTT. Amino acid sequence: CASSPFTPGLGSEAFF.

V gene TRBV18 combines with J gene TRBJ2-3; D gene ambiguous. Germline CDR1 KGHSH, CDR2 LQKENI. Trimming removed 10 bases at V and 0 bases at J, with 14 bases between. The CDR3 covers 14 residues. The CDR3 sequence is CATRMSSSTDTQYF. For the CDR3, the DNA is TGTGCCACTCGGATGTCATCTAGCACAGATACGCAGTATTTT.

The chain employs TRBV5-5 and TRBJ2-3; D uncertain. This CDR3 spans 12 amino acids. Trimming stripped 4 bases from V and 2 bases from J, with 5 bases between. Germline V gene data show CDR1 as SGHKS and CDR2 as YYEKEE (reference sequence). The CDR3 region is CASSTLTDTQYF. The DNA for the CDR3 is TGTGCCAGCAGCACCCTCACAGATACGCAGTATTTT. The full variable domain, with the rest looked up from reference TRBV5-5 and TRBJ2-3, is DAGVTQSPTHLIKTRGQQVTLRCSPISGHKSVSWYQQVLGQGPQFIFQYYEKEERGRGNFPDRFSARQFPNYSSELNVNALLLGDSALYLCASSTLTDTQYFGPGTRLTVL.

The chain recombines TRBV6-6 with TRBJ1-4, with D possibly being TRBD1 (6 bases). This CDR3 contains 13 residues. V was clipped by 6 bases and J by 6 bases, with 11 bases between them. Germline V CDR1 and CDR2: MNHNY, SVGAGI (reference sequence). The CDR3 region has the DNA TGTGCCAGCAGCAGGGGCAATGATGAAAAACTGTTTTTT. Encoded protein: CASSRGNDEKLFF.

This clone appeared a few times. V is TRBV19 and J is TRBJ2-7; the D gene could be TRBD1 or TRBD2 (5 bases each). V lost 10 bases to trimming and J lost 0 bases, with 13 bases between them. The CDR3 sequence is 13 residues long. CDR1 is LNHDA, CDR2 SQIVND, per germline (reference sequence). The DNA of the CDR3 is TGTGCCACCGGACCCGGGGCCTCCTACGAGCAGTACTTC. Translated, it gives CATGPGASYEQYF.

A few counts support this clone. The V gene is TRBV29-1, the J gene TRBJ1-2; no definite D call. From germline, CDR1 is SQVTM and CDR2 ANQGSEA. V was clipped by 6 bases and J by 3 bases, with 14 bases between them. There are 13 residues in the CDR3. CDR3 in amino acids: CSVARTKDYGYTF. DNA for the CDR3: TGCAGCGTCGCAAGGACCAAGGACTATGGCTACACCTTC.

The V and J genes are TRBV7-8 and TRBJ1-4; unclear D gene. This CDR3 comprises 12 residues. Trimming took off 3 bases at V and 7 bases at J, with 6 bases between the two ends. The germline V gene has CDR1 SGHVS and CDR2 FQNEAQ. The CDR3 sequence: CASSFEGEKLFF. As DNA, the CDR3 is TGTGCCAGCAGCTTCGAGGGTGAAAAACTGTTTTTT.